What follows is one T cell receptor beta chain and its context. What it binds is unknown. An end of the junction differs from the germline gene, which may be a read error. This record belongs to a study of T cells in Graves' hyperthyroidism and ophthalmopathy. Study observations and caveats: Blood shared most expanded thyroid clonotypes above 0.001.

The V gene's germline CDR1 is SGHTA and CDR2 FQGTGA. There are 14 residues in the CDR3. The source material, RNA transcripts, was used to amplify TCR beta CDR3 regions. In the first-round RT-PCR of the TCR CDR3, the HTBI primer set was used. TCRdb reprocessed the multiplex PCR reads via MiXCR and lists one record per CDR3 protein. The sample contains about 600,000 distinct CDR3 sequences, 14% of which appear only once. The chain joins TRBV7-3 to TRBJ2-7; no firm D call. This TCR was sampled from a woman aged 18-29 years with Graves' ophthalmopathy. Sequenced: blood. The CDR3 nucleotides read TGCGCCAGCAGCTTATACGAGTGGTCTAGGGAGCAGTACTTC. Protein: CASSLYEWSREQYF.